These T cell receptor beta chains were read from a single sample in a study of identical twins. TCRdb redid the calling of the 5' RACE reads with MiXCR, one entry per CDR3 protein. Of about 660,000 distinct CDR3 sequences detected, over 8.5% appear once; the ten largest clones hold 0.75% to 1%. The sample was also reused in another study, on yellow fever vaccine responses in identical twins.

Sequences were obtained from PBMCs. The receptors come from a woman between 18 and 29 years old in good health. Both conserved end residues are part of each CDR3. Fields, in order: J gene, V gene, D gene, clone size, CDR3 DNA, CDR3 protein. D genes are given only for firm matches. Where a row states a size, it is once, few, many or the class of an expanded clone; other rows omit it.

TRBJ2-7 | TRBV28 | TRBD2 | many | TGTGCCAGCAGTTCCGTAGCGGGAGGGTCCACCGGGGGGCAGTACTTC | CASSSVAGGSTGGQYF
TRBJ2-7 | TRBV3-1 | NA | NA | TGTGCCAGCAGCCAAAGACAGATCCCACTTTACGAGCAGTACTTC | CASSQRQIPLYEQYF
TRBJ2-7 | TRBV7-9 | NA | NA | TGTGCCAGCAGCTCGAGACAGGCGGACTACTACGAGCAGTACTTC | CASSSRQADYYEQYF
TRBJ2-3 | TRBV6-2/TRBV6-3 | NA | NA | TGTGCCAGCAGCCGCGGGATCCGGGGCACAGATACGCAGTATTTT | CASSRGIRGTDTQYF
TRBJ1-1 | TRBV20-1 | NA | few | TGCAGTGCTAGAGATCTCAAGGGATGGGACACTGAAGCTTTCTTT | CSARDLKGWDTEAFF
TRBJ2-7 | TRBV24-1 | TRBD1 | NA | TGTGCCACCAGTGACCCGGACAGGGCTTGGGAGCAGTACTTC | CATSDPDRAWEQYF
TRBJ2-7 | TRBV5-5 | NA | few | TGTGCCAGCAGCTTGGACCCTAGCGTCCACGAGCAGTACTTC | CASSLDPSVHEQYF
TRBJ1-6 | TRBV28 | NA | NA | TGTGCCAGCAGTTTGCTCTCGGGCACTTGGGGTTCACCCCTCCACTTT | CASSLLSGTWGSPLHF
TRBJ2-2 | TRBV28 | NA | many | TGTGCCAGCAGTTTAAGTGGGATCGGTACCGGGGAGCTGTTTTTT | CASSLSGIGTGELFF
TRBJ2-4 | TRBV20-1 | TRBD1 | NA | TGCAGTTTTACAGGGGGAAACATTCAGTACTTC | CSFTGGNIQYF
TRBJ2-1 | TRBV6-2/TRBV6-3 | TRBD2 | few | TGTGCCAGCAGCTATGGACTAGCGGGAGTTATGTTCTTC | CASSYGLAGVMFF
TRBJ2-5 | TRBV20-1 | NA | NA | TGCAGTGCAAGACGGACGCCAGGGGAGACCCAGTACTTC | CSARRTPGETQYF
TRBJ1-1 | TRBV4-1 | NA | few | TGCGCCAGCAGCCAAGCGTACGGGGGTAACACTGAAGCTTTCTTT | CASSQAYGGNTEAFF
TRBJ2-1 | TRBV6-2/TRBV6-3 | TRBD2 | NA | TGTGCCAGCAGTTACCCCGGGACTAGCGGGCCCGTGTCCTACAATGAGCAGTTCTTC | CASSYPGTSGPVSYNEQFF
TRBJ2-5 | TRBV14 | TRBD1 | NA | TGTGCCAGCAGCCAAGCATTCACAGGGGGATTCGGGACCCAGTACTTC | CASSQAFTGGFGTQYF
TRBJ1-5 | TRBV12-3/TRBV12-4 | NA | many | TGTGCCAGCAGTTTTACGGCCCCTAGCAATCAGCCCCAGCATTTT | CASSFTAPSNQPQHF
TRBJ1-5 | TRBV12-3/TRBV12-4 | TRBD1 | many | TGTGCCAGCAGTCAGCGGACAGGGGTACAGCCCCAGCATTTT | CASSQRTGVQPQHF
TRBJ2-4 | TRBV27 | NA | NA | TGTGCCAGCAGTTTATCGAGTTTAGACAAAAACATTCAGTACTTC | CASSLSSLDKNIQYF
TRBJ2-3 | TRBV24-1 | NA | many | TGTGCCACCAGTGATTTGGACCGGACCAGCACAGATACGCAGTATTTT | CATSDLDRTSTDTQYF
TRBJ2-7 | TRBV6-1 | TRBD2 | NA | TGTGCCAGCAGTCAAAGGACTAGTCTCCGCGAGCAGTACTTC | CASSQRTSLREQYF
TRBJ2-5 | TRBV20-1 | TRBD1 | NA | TGCAGTGCGCTCACCGGGACAGGGATTTTGGAGACCCAGTACTTC | CSALTGTGILETQYF
TRBJ2-5 | TRBV29-1 | NA | many | TGCAGCGTTGTTCTACCTTCCCCCGACTATCACCAAGAGACCCAGTACTTC | CSVVLPSPDYHQETQYF
TRBJ2-1 | TRBV11-2 | NA | few | TGTGCCAGCAGCTTAAATCCCGGAGGGGCCAGCTATCACAATGAGCAGTTCTTC | CASSLNPGGASYHNEQFF
TRBJ2-2 | TRBV4-3 | TRBD1 | many | TGCGCCAGCAGCCCAGGACAGGTCGTGTCCGGGGAGCTGTTTTTT | CASSPGQVVSGELFF
TRBJ2-7 | TRBV27 | TRBD2 | NA | TGTGCCAGCAGTCTCCTGACTAGCGGGGGACCCTACGAGCAGTACTTC | CASSLLTSGGPYEQYF
TRBJ2-1 | TRBV27 | TRBD1 | NA | TGTGCCAGCGGGGGACAGCCCAATGAGCAGTTCTTC | CASGGQPNEQFF
TRBJ2-7 | TRBV7-2 | TRBD1 | many | TGTGCCAGCAGCCATTCGGACAGGGCCTACGAGCAGTACTTC | CASSHSDRAYEQYF
TRBJ1-2 | TRBV7-3 | TRBD1 | NA | TGTGCCAGCAGCTTAAACAGGGGCTATGGCTACACCTTC | CASSLNRGYGYTF
TRBJ2-1 | TRBV7-2 | TRBD2 | NA | TGTGCCAGCAATGAGGCTAGCGGTTACAATGAGCAGTTCTTC | CASNEASGYNEQFF
TRBJ2-5 | TRBV4-1 | NA | NA | TGCGCCAGCAGCCCCATTGTGGTGGAGACCCAGTACTTC | CASSPIVVETQYF
TRBJ2-1 | TRBV6-2/TRBV6-3 | TRBD1 | NA | TGTGCCAGCAAGACAGGGTCGGGCTACAATGAGCAGTTCTTC | CASKTGSGYNEQFF
TRBJ2-7 | TRBV4-1 | TRBD1 | NA | TGCGCCAGCAGCCAAGATAGGGCCGCAGGGGGCGCCGGTGTGCAGTACTTC | CASSQDRAAGGAGVQYF
TRBJ2-3 | TRBV5-1 | TRBD2 | many | TGCGCCAGCAGTCAGCGGACTAGCGGTAGCACAGATACGCAGTATTTT | CASSQRTSGSTDTQYF
TRBJ1-4 | TRBV7-9 | TRBD1 | few | TGTGCCAGCACCCGAACAGGGGGGAATGAAAAACTGTTTTTT | CASTRTGGNEKLFF
TRBJ2-4 | TRBV3-1 | NA | few | TGTGCCAGCAGCCAATTTGCCCCTCGTCGCGGGGCCAAAAACATTCAGTACTTC | CASSQFAPRRGAKNIQYF
TRBJ2-7 | TRBV5-1 | TRBD2 | few | TGCGCCAGCAGCTGGACTAGCGGGGGGCCCTACGAGCAGTACTTC | CASSWTSGGPYEQYF
TRBJ2-3 | TRBV4-2 | NA | many | TGTGCCAGCAGCCAAGATCCCCCCTACACAGATACGCAGTATTTT | CASSQDPPYTDTQYF
TRBJ2-1 | TRBV5-1 | NA | few | TGCGCCAGCAGCTTGGGGACAGAACATAATGAGCAGTTCTTC | CASSLGTEHNEQFF
TRBJ2-7 | TRBV14 | TRBD1 | NA | TGTGCCAGCAGCCAACTATGGAGGGACAGGGGCTACGAGCAGTACTTC | CASSQLWRDRGYEQYF
TRBJ2-7 | TRBV6-2/TRBV6-3 | TRBD2 | few | TGTGCCAGCAGCCGAGCGGGAGGGCCATCCCGTCCCGAGCAGTACTTC | CASSRAGGPSRPEQYF
TRBJ2-7 | TRBV7-2 | NA | many | TGTGCCAGCAGCTTAGGGGGCCTGAGCTCCTACGAGCAGTACTTC | CASSLGGLSSYEQYF
TRBJ1-1 | TRBV3-1 | TRBD1 | many | TGTGCCAGCGGACAGGGGGAAAAAGCTTTCTTT | CASGQGEKAFF